The rows below give T cell receptor beta chains drawn from one sample of a study of T cells in tuberculosis. Assay: immunoSEQ multiplex PCR; the TCRdb copy retains only in-frame clones and omits some. This sample has tens of thousands of clones, with more than 95% found just once. Sequenced: PBMCs. These receptors all come from a donor aged 10-29 years with latent tuberculosis or without tuberculosis infection. Each CDR3 is given with its conserved first and last residue. A D gene is named only where the DNA matches it firmly. Size is stated for part of the rows, as once, few or many counts, or as a class when the clone is expanded.

j_call clone_size v_call d_call cdr3_aa cdr3_nt
TRBJ2-7 NA TRBV6-5 TRBD1 CASSRQGEELYEQYF TGTGCCAGCAGTCGACAGGGCGAAGAGCTCTACGAGCAGTACTTC
TRBJ2-1 once TRBV19 NA CASSSGHPAYNEQFF TGTGCCAGTAGTTCCGGACATCCGGCATACAATGAGCAGTTCTTC
TRBJ2-4 NA TRBV27 NA CASSTPSGSGSKNIQYF TGTGCCAGCAGCACCCCATCCGGGAGCGGGTCCAAAAACATTCAGTACTTC
TRBJ1-1 NA TRBV12-5 NA CASGLTEVEAFF TGTGCTAGTGGTTTGACGGAGGTCGAAGCTTTCTTT
TRBJ2-7 once TRBV6-6 TRBD2 CASSYPLAGGYEQYF TGTGCCAGCAGTTACCCTTTAGCGGGGGGGTACGAGCAGTACTTC
TRBJ2-2 once TRBV7-9 NA CASSERTASRTGELFF TGTGCCAGCAGCGAAAGGACAGCCAGTAGGACCGGGGAGCTGTTTTTT
TRBJ2-5 once TRBV9 TRBD2 CASSARLAEAPDGTQYF TGTGCCAGCAGCGCGCGACTAGCGGAGGCCCCCGACGGGACCCAGTACTTC
TRBJ2-6 NA TRBV5-5 NA CASSITGISGANVLTF TGTGCCAGCAGCATTACAGGCATCTCTGGGGCCAACGTCCTGACTTTC
TRBJ1-1 NA TRBV7-8 NA CASRSGGLNTEAFF TGTGCCAGCCGCTCCGGGGGATTGAACACTGAAGCTTTCTTT
TRBJ1-2 NA TRBV11-2 NA CASSFLVRGDYGYTF TGTGCCAGCAGCTTTTTAGTGAGAGGAGACTATGGCTACACCTTC
TRBJ2-3 NA TRBV10-3 TRBD2 CAIRGLAAPGSDTQYF TGTGCCATCAGGGGACTAGCAGCCCCGGGGTCAGATACGCAGTATTTT
TRBJ2-7 NA TRBV18 TRBD2 CASSLTSGGAYEQYF TGTGCCAGCTCTCTGACTAGCGGGGGGGCCTACGAGCAGTACTTC
TRBJ1-2 NA TRBV19 NA CASSWTVQVIDAFYGYTF TGTGCCAGTAGTTGGACAGTCCAAGTCATAGACGCTTTCTATGGCTACACCTTC
TRBJ1-3 NA TRBV5-6 NA CASRRKSGRVGNTIYF TGTGCCAGCAGACGAAAGAGTGGCAGGGTTGGAAACACCATATATTTT
TRBJ1-1 NA TRBV2 NA CASSPPRQHEAFF TGTGCCAGCAGTCCCCCTCGACAGCACGAAGCTTTCTTT
TRBJ1-1 NA TRBV27 TRBD1 CASSLSIGTGSTEAFF TGTGCCAGCAGTTTATCAATCGGGACAGGGAGCACTGAAGCTTTCTTT
TRBJ2-5 NA TRBV6-5 NA CASRARGETQYF TGTGCCAGCAGAGCAAGAGGAGAGACCCAGTACTTC
TRBJ2-6 NA TRBV5-1 NA CASSLEVTGSAGANVLTF TGCGCCAGCAGCTTGGAAGTTACGGGGAGTGCTGGGGCCAACGTCCTGACTTTC
TRBJ2-5 NA TRBV5-1 NA CASSLEAALRQTQYF TGCGCCAGCAGCTTGGAGGCGGCCCTTCGGCAGACCCAGTACTTC
TRBJ1-5 NA TRBV19 TRBD1 CASSISGGAQPQHF TGTGCCAGTAGTATATCAGGGGGCGCGCAGCCCCAGCATTTT
TRBJ2-7 NA TRBV6-5 NA CASSYGGSRSYEQYF TGTGCCAGCAGTTATGGTGGCAGCAGGTCCTACGAGCAGTACTTC
TRBJ1-1 NA TRBV11-1 TRBD1 CASSTTGTGGLKVFTEAFF TGTGCCAGCAGCACGACCGGGACAGGGGGCCTAAAAGTCTTCACTGAAGCTTTCTTT
TRBJ2-7 once TRBV15 NA CATSRDIRGYEQYF TGTGCCACCAGCAGAGATATCAGGGGATACGAGCAGTACTTC
TRBJ2-7 NA TRBV7-2 TRBD2 CASSLIATSGLAGAYEQYF TGTGCCAGCAGCTTAATCGCCACTTCAGGACTAGCGGGAGCCTACGAGCAGTACTTC
TRBJ1-5 once TRBV7-8 TRBD1 CASSPKDRGLKGDQPQHF TGTGCCAGCAGCCCTAAAGACAGGGGCCTAAAAGGAGATCAGCCCCAGCATTTT
TRBJ2-1 NA TRBV7-9 NA CASSSRRYEQFF TGTGCCAGCAGCTCGAGGCGCTATGAGCAGTTCTTC
TRBJ2-3 NA TRBV25-1 NA CASSDERAAHTDTQYF TGTGCCAGCAGTGATGAGCGGGCAGCACACACAGATACGCAGTATTTT
TRBJ2-7 NA TRBV7-9 TRBD2 CASMNSGRPFSEQYF TGTGCCAGTATGAACAGCGGGAGACCCTTCTCCGAGCAGTACTTC
TRBJ2-1 NA TRBV15 NA CATSRERGEGHYEQFF TGTGCCACCAGCAGAGAAAGGGGGGAGGGCCACTATGAGCAGTTCTTC
TRBJ1-6 once TRBV6-5 TRBD1 CASSYGRGNSPLHF TGTGCCAGCAGTTACGGCAGGGGGAATTCACCCCTCCACTTT